This T cell receptor beta chain was sequenced during a study of T-cell memory formation after mild COVID-19. This CDR3 spans 20 amino acids. Trimming removed 0 bases from V and 1 base from J, with 22 bases in between. Germline lookup yields CDR1 SGHDT and CDR2 YYEEEE. TCRdb analysed the 5' RACE reads with MiXCR anew, one entry per CDR3 protein. The profile covers around 510,000 distinct CDR3 sequences, with about 20% appearing a single time and approximately 8% taken by the ten largest. The sample holds a few counts of this clonotype. Sample: PBMCs or a T cell subset sorted from them (not recorded which). This sequence joins TRBV5-6 and TRBJ2-2, with D perhaps TRBD1 (6 bases). This sequence was found in an adult woman who had mild COVID-19 (a few samples of this study predate the infection). Cell type and time point are not known. CDR3 loop: CASSLAISDRFQENTGELFF. In DNA, the CDR3 is TGTGCCAGCAGCTTGGCCATCTCGGACAGATTCCAAGAGAACACCGGGGAGCTGTTTTTT.